This T cell receptor beta chain originates from a study of blood T cells in healthy people across ages. Whole-study results and caveats: CMV status of donors was not determined, possibly confounding expanded clonotype changes. Donors of long life had a larger count of naive CD4+ cells and greater diversity than aged donors.

Each donor's blood draw was approximately 10 milliliters of peripheral blood. Primed by a sample-barcoded 5' primer and a J-beta primer mix, a second PCR proceeded for about 6 to 11 cycles. All cDNA molecules were each tagged by a template-switch adaptor with 12 random nucleotides. TCRdb recomputed calls from the 5' RACE reads with MiXCR, one row per CDR3 protein. The repertoire holds 600,000 or so distinct CDR3 sequences, with around 48% as singletons. The germline V gene encodes CDR1 SGHTA and CDR2 FQGNSA. The CDR3 sequence is 14 residues long. For this clonotype: What it binds is unknown. One end of the junction is discordant with germline, which a read error may explain.

The sequenced material came from blood. This clonotype was sampled from an elderly man in good health. J is TRBJ2-7 and V is TRBV7-2; possibly TRBD1 or TRBD2 for D (5 bases each). CDR3 nucleotides: TGTGCTAGCAGCGTTTTTGGGGGATCCTACGAGCAGTACTTC. The encoded protein is CASSVFGGSYEQYF.